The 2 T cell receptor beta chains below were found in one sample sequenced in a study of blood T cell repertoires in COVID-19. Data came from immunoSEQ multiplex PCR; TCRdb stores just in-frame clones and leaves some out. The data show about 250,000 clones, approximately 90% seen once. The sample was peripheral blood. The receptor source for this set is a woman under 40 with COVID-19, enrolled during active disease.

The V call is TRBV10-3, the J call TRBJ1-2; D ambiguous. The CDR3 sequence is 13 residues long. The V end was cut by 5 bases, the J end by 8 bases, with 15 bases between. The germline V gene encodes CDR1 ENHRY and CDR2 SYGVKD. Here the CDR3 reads CAISREGFGGYTF. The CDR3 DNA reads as TGTGCCATCAGTAGGGAGGGTTTCGGCGGCTACACCTTC.

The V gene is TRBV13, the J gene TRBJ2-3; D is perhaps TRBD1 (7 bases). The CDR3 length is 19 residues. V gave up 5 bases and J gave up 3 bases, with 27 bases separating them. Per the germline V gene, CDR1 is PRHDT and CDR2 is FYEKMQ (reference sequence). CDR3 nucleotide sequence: TGTGCCAGCAGCCCCCCCAGGGGGTTCGGGCTAGCGATAACAGATACGCAGTATTTT. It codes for CASSPPRGFGLAITDTQYF. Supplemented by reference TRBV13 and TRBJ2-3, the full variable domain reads AAGVIQSPRHLIKEKRETATLKCYPIPRHDTVYWYQQGPGQDPQFLISFYEKMQSDKGSIPDRFSAQQFSDYHSELNMSSLELGDSALYFCASSPPRGFGLAITDTQYFGPGTRLTVL.